This T cell receptor (beta chain) is drawn from a study of shared clonotypes between healthy human individuals. Researchers divided each subset's genomic DNA evenly across several immunoSEQ plates. Amplification in unsorted PBMC replicate PCRs started from approximately 300 ng DNA, which equals 30,000 to 35,000 T cell genomes. DNA from unsorted PBMC was sequenced on ten immunoSEQ deep assay plates. Sequenced by immunoSEQ multiplex PCR; TCRdb stores in-frame clones only, minus some. This sample has fewer than 500,000 clones, with around 79% found just once. V was trimmed by 3 bases and J by 4 bases, leaving 13 bases between them. The germline V gene has CDR1 MDHEN and CDR2 SYDVKM. The CDR3 has 14 residues.

Sequenced input: PBMCs. The clonotype was recovered from a woman aged 40 to 49 in good health. Some clones in this sample may be carry-over from other donors' samples. The rearrangement joins TRBV28 to TRBJ2-7; D not certain. Here the CDR3 DNA reads TGTGCCAGCAGTTTCGAGGTGGGGAATTACGAGCAGTACTTC. Residues: CASSFEVGNYEQYF.